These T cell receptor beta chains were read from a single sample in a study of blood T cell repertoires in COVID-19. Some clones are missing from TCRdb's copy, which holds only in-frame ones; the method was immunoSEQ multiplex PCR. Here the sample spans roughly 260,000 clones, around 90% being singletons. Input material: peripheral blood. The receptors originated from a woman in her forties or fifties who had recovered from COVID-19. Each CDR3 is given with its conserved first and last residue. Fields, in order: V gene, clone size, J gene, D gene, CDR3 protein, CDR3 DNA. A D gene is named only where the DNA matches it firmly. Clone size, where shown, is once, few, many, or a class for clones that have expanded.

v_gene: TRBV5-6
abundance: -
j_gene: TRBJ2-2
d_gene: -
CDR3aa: CASSRNTGELFF
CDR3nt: TGTGCCAGCAGCCGGAACACCGGGGAGCTGTTTTTT

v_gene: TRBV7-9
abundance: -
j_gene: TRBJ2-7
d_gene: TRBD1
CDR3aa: CASTLPGQGYHEQYF
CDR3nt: TGTGCCAGCACGCTTCCGGGACAGGGGTACCACGAGCAGTACTTC

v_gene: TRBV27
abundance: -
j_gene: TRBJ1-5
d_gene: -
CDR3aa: CASSLSAPGSNQPQHF
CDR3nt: TGTGCCAGCAGTTTATCCGCCCCCGGTAGCAATCAGCCCCAGCATTTT

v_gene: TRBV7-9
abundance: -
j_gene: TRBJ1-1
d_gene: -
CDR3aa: CASSLTGVEAFF
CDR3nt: TGTGCCAGCAGCCTAACAGGAGTTGAAGCTTTCTTT

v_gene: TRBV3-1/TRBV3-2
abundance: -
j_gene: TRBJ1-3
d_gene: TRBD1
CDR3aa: CASSQQDRSGNTIYF
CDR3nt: TGTGCCAGCAGCCAACAGGACAGGTCTGGAAACACCATATATTTT

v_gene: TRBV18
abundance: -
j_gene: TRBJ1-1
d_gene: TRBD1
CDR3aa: CASSPGQGSTEAFF
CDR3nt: TGTGCCAGCTCACCGGGACAGGGAAGCACTGAAGCTTTCTTT

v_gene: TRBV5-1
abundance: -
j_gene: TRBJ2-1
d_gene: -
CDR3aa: CASSSPKGAISNEQFF
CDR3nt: TGCGCCAGCAGCTCCCCGAAGGGAGCCATTTCCAATGAGCAGTTCTTC

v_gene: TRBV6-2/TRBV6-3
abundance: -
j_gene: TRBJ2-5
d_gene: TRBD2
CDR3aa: CASSFPSGGAPREETQYF
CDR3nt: TGTGCCAGCAGTTTTCCTAGCGGGGGGGCACCTAGGGAAGAGACCCAGTACTTC

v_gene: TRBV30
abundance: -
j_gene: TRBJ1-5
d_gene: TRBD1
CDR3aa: CALRQGSQPQHF
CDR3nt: TGTGCCCTCCGACAGGGGAGTCAGCCCCAGCATTTT

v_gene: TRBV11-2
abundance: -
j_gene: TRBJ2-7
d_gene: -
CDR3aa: CASSYVGGYEQYF
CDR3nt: TGTGCCAGCAGCTACGTCGGGGGTTACGAGCAGTACTTC

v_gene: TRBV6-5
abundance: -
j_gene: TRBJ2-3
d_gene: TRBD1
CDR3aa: CASNPTGGTDTQYF
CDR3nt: TGTGCCAGCAATCCGACAGGGGGCACAGATACGCAGTATTTT

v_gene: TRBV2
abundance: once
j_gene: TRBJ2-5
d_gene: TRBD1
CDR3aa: CASSPNGQGSETQYF
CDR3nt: TGTGCCAGCAGTCCCAACGGACAGGGTAGCGAGACCCAGTACTTC

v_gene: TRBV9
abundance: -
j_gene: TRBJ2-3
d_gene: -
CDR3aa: CASSAGDFTDTQYF
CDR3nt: TGTGCCAGCAGCGCCGGGGACTTCACAGATACGCAGTATTTT

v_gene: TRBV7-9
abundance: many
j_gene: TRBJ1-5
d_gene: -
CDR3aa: CASSFLNQPQHF
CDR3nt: TGTGCCAGCAGCTTCCTAAATCAGCCCCAGCATTTT

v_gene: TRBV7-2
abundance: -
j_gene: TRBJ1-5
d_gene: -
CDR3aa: CASSFAGENQPQHF
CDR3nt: TGTGCCAGCAGCTTCGCCGGGGAAAATCAGCCCCAGCATTTT

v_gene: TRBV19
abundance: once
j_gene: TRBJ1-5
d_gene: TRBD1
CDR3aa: CASSHWAGQGNQPQHF
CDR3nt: TGTGCCAGTAGTCACTGGGCCGGACAGGGCAATCAGCCCCAGCATTTT

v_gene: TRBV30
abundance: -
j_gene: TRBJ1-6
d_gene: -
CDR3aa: CAWSVMETGLNSPLHF
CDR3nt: TGTGCCTGGAGTGTCATGGAAACAGGGCTAAATTCACCCCTCCACTTT

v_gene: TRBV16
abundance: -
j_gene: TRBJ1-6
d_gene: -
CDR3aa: CASSQPGAGASPLHF
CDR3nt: TGTGCCAGCAGCCAACCAGGTGCAGGTGCGTCACCCCTCCACTTT

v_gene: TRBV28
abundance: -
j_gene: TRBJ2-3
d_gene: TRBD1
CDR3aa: CASSPAPGTGGVTDTQYF
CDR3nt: TGTGCCAGCAGTCCAGCGCCGGGGACAGGGGGCGTTACAGATACGCAGTATTTT

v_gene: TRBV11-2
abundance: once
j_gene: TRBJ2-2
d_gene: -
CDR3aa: CASSSPGGGVTGELFF
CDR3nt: TGTGCCAGCAGCTCCCCGGGAGGGGGCGTCACCGGGGAGCTGTTTTTT

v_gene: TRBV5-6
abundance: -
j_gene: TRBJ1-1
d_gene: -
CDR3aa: CASRGGGARRAFF
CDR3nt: TGTGCCAGCAGAGGGGGTGGGGCCCGCCGAGCTTTCTTT

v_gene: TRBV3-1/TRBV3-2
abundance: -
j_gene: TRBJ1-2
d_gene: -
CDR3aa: CASSPTLFKTEFSGYTF
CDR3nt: TGTGCCAGCAGCCCAACTTTATTCAAGACAGAGTTTAGTGGCTACACCTTC

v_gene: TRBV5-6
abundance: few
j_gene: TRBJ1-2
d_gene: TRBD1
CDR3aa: CASSSGGTGPEYGYTF
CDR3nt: TGTGCCAGCAGCTCCGGTGGGACAGGGCCTGAGTATGGCTACACCTTC

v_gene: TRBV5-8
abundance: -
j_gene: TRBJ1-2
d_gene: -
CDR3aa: CASSSRSGYGYTF
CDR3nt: TGTGCCAGCAGCTCACGCTCCGGCTATGGCTACACCTTC

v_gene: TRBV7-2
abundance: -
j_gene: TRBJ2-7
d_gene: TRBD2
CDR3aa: CASSFSSGPYEQYF
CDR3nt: TGTGCCAGCAGCTTCTCTAGCGGTCCCTACGAGCAGTACTTC

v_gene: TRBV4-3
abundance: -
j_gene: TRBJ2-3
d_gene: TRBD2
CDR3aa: CASSQDGAGADTQYF
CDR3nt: TGCGCCAGCAGCCAAGATGGGGCGGGAGCAGATACGCAGTATTTT

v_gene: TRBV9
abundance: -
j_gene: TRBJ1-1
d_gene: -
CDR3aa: CASSPSEDTEAFF
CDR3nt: TGTGCCAGCAGCCCCTCGGAGGACACTGAAGCTTTCTTT

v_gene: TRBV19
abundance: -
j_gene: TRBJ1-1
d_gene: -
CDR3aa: CASTPDMNTEAFF
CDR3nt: TGTGCCAGTACACCGGACATGAACACTGAAGCTTTCTTT

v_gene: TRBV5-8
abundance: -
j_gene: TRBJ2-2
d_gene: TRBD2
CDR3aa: CASSLLAGENTGELFF
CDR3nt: TGTGCCAGCAGTTTACTAGCGGGGGAAAACACCGGGGAGCTGTTTTTT

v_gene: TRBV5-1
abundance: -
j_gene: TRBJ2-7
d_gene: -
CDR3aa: CASSPPDSSYEQYF
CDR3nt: TGCGCCAGCAGCCCCCCCGACAGCTCCTACGAGCAGTACTTC

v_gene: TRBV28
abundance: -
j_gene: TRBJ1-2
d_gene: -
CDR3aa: CASSLLRVDGYTF
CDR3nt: TGTGCCAGCAGTTTACTCAGGGTAGATGGCTACACCTTC

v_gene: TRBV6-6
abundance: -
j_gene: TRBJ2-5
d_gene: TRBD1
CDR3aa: CASSSPDRAKETQYF
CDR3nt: TGTGCCAGCAGTTCACCGGACAGGGCGAAAGAGACCCAGTACTTC

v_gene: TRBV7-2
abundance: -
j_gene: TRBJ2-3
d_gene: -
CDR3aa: CASSLRGLGTDTQYF
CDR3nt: TGTGCCAGCAGCTTAAGGGGTCTGGGCACAGATACGCAGTATTTT

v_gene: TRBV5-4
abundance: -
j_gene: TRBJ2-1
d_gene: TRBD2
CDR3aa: CASRQTGGRQFF
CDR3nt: TGTGCCAGCAGGCAAACGGGAGGAAGGCAGTTCTTC

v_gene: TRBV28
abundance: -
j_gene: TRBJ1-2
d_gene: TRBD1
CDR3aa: CASSPGQGPFGYTF
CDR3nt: TGTGCCAGCAGTCCGGGACAGGGCCCCTTCGGCTACACCTTC

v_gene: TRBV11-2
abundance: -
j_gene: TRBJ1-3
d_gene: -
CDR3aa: CASSLSPRVSGNTIYF
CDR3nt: TGTGCCAGCAGCCTCTCCCCCAGGGTATCCGGAAACACCATATATTTT

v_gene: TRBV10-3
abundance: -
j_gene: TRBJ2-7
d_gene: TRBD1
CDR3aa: CAISAGQVTYEQYF
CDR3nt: TGTGCCATCAGCGCGGGACAGGTGACCTACGAGCAGTACTTC

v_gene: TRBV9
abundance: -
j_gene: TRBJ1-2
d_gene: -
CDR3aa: CASSSVGAYGYTF
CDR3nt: TGTGCCAGCAGTTCTGTGGGGGCCTATGGCTACACCTTC

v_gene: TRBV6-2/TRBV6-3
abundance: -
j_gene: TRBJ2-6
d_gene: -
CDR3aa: CASSWDHARRAGANVLTF
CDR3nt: TGTGCCAGCAGTTGGGACCACGCCAGGAGGGCTGGGGCCAACGTCCTGACTTTC

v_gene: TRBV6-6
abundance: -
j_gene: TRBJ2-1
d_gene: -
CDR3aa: CASSYVPGLINNEQFF
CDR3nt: TGTGCCAGCAGTTACGTTCCGGGACTCATCAACAATGAGCAGTTCTTC

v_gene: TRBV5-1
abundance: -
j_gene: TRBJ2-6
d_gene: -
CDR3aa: CASSLSRSSGANVLTF
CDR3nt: TGCGCCAGCAGCTTGTCTCGGAGCTCTGGGGCCAACGTCCTGACTTTC

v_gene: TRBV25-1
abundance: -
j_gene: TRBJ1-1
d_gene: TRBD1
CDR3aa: CASKKAHYGTTGDTEAFF
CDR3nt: TGTGCCAGCAAAAAAGCCCACTATGGTACAACAGGGGACACTGAAGCTTTCTTT

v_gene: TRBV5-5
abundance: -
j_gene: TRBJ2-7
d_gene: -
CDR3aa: CASSSGTPFEQYF
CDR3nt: TGTGCCAGCAGCTCCGGGACTCCCTTTGAGCAGTACTTC

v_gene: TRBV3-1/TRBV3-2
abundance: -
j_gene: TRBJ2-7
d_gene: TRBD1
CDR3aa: CASSRTGTETYEQYF
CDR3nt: TGTGCCAGCAGCCGCACCGGGACAGAAACCTACGAGCAGTACTTC

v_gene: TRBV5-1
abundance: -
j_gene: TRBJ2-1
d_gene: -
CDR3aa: CASSSESGTRGKNEQFF
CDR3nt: TGCGCCAGCAGCTCCGAATCCGGGACAAGGGGTAAGAATGAGCAGTTCTTC

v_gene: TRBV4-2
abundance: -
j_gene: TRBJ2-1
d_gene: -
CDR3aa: CASSQEQAQGSGQFF
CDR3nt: TGTGCCAGCAGCCAAGAACAAGCCCAGGGGAGTGGGCAGTTCTTC

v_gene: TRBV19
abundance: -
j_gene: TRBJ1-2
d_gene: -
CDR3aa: CASRVTARGGGYTF
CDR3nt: TGTGCCAGTAGAGTAACCGCCAGAGGAGGAGGCTACACCTTC

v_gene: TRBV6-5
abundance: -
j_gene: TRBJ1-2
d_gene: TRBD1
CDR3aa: CASGTGAFRVYGYTF
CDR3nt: TGTGCCAGCGGGACAGGCGCTTTTAGGGTCTATGGCTACACCTTC

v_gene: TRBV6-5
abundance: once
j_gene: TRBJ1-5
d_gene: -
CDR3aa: CASRIQEGRNQPQHF
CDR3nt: TGTGCCAGCAGGATACAGGAGGGTCGCAATCAGCCCCAGCATTTT